These T cell receptor beta chains were read from a single sample in a study of cytomegalovirus exposure and HLA in healthy donors. Some clones are missing from TCRdb's copy, which holds only in-frame ones; the method was immunoSEQ multiplex PCR. The sample includes roughly 180,000 clones, roughly 80% of them seen just once. Material for sequencing was PBMCs. These receptors came from a boy between 10 and 17 years old in good health and CMV-seronegative. Both conserved end residues are part of each CDR3. Fields, in order: V gene, clone size, D gene, J gene, CDR3 protein, CDR3 DNA. A D gene is named only where the DNA matches it firmly. Some rows have no size entry. The others give once, few or many, or a class for an expanded clone.

V gene: TRBV28
clone size: few
D gene: TRBD1
J gene: TRBJ2-2
CDR3 protein: CASKQGARTGELFF
CDR3 DNA: TGTGCCAGCAAACAGGGGGCGCGCACCGGGGAGCTGTTTTTT

V gene: TRBV30
clone size: NA
D gene: NA
J gene: TRBJ1-5
CDR3 protein: CAWILRVSNQPQHF
CDR3 DNA: TGTGCCTGGATCTTGAGAGTTAGCAATCAGCCCCAGCATTTT

V gene: TRBV6-4
clone size: once
D gene: NA
J gene: TRBJ2-5
CDR3 protein: CASRVRDLQETQYF
CDR3 DNA: TGTGCCAGCCGGGTTCGGGACTTACAAGAGACCCAGTACTTC

V gene: TRBV7-6
clone size: NA
D gene: TRBD1
J gene: TRBJ2-7
CDR3 protein: CASSSRTGGVYEQYF
CDR3 DNA: TGTGCCAGCAGCTCTCGGACAGGGGGCGTTTACGAGCAGTACTTC

V gene: TRBV10-1
clone size: NA
D gene: NA
J gene: TRBJ2-3
CDR3 protein: CASSESSPGTDTQYF
CDR3 DNA: TGCGCCAGCAGTGAGTCGAGTCCAGGGACAGATACGCAGTATTTT

V gene: TRBV7-9
clone size: NA
D gene: NA
J gene: TRBJ1-1
CDR3 protein: CSSSSKPNTEAFF
CDR3 DNA: TGTTCCAGCAGCTCTAAACCGAACACTGAAGCTTTCTTT

V gene: TRBV4-1
clone size: NA
D gene: NA
J gene: TRBJ2-1
CDR3 protein: CASSQAQTNEQFF
CDR3 DNA: TGCGCCAGCAGCCAGGCACAGACGAATGAGCAGTTCTTC

V gene: TRBV9
clone size: NA
D gene: NA
J gene: TRBJ2-3
CDR3 protein: CASSVDGSQPDTQYF
CDR3 DNA: TGTGCCAGCAGCGTAGACGGGAGTCAACCAGATACGCAGTATTTT

V gene: TRBV27
clone size: NA
D gene: NA
J gene: TRBJ1-1
CDR3 protein: CASSFRGQNTEAFF
CDR3 DNA: TGTGCCAGCAGTTTCCGCGGACAGAACACTGAAGCTTTCTTT

V gene: TRBV11-1
clone size: NA
D gene: TRBD2
J gene: TRBJ2-1
CDR3 protein: CASSIGLAGYNEQFF
CDR3 DNA: TGTGCCAGCAGTATAGGTCTAGCGGGATACAATGAGCAGTTCTTC

V gene: TRBV7-2
clone size: NA
D gene: TRBD1
J gene: TRBJ1-1
CDR3 protein: CASSLEPTGVGTEAFF
CDR3 DNA: TGTGCCAGCAGCTTAGAACCCACAGGGGTTGGAACTGAAGCTTTCTTT

V gene: TRBV19
clone size: NA
D gene: NA
J gene: TRBJ2-3
CDR3 protein: CASSINRDTDTQYF
CDR3 DNA: TGTGCCAGTAGTATAAACCGGGACACAGATACGCAGTATTTT

V gene: TRBV7-8
clone size: NA
D gene: TRBD1
J gene: TRBJ2-7
CDR3 protein: CASRRTRTGGDEQYF
CDR3 DNA: TGTGCCAGCAGAAGGACTCGGACAGGGGGCGACGAGCAGTACTTC

V gene: TRBV7-8
clone size: NA
D gene: TRBD2
J gene: TRBJ2-5
CDR3 protein: CASSHGTNPRETQYF
CDR3 DNA: TGTGCCAGCAGCCACGGGACTAACCCTCGAGAGACCCAGTACTTC

V gene: TRBV30
clone size: NA
D gene: NA
J gene: TRBJ2-1
CDR3 protein: CAWRGRGGGGPSSTPREQFF
CDR3 DNA: TGTGCCTGGAGGGGTCGTGGGGGCGGGGGCCCATCTTCAACCCCCCGTGAGCAGTTCTTC

V gene: TRBV28
clone size: NA
D gene: NA
J gene: TRBJ1-1
CDR3 protein: CASRSSGLTEAFF
CDR3 DNA: TGTGCCAGCAGAAGCAGTGGACTCACTGAAGCTTTCTTT

V gene: TRBV5-1
clone size: once
D gene: NA
J gene: TRBJ2-2
CDR3 protein: CASSLELTGELFF
CDR3 DNA: TGCGCCAGCAGCTTGGAATTAACCGGGGAGCTGTTTTTT

V gene: TRBV6-6
clone size: NA
D gene: NA
J gene: TRBJ2-3
CDR3 protein: CASSYATGFWDTQYF
CDR3 DNA: TGTGCCAGCAGCTATGCTACGGGGTTCTGGGATACGCAGTATTTT

V gene: TRBV4-2
clone size: NA
D gene: NA
J gene: TRBJ2-7
CDR3 protein: CASSQESGSRGGEQYF
CDR3 DNA: TGTGCCAGCAGCCAAGAATCCGGGAGTCGAGGTGGCGAGCAGTACTTC

V gene: TRBV10-3
clone size: few
D gene: NA
J gene: TRBJ1-1
CDR3 protein: CAISESGGHGAFF
CDR3 DNA: TGTGCCATCAGTGAGTCGGGGGGGCACGGAGCTTTCTTT

V gene: TRBV30
clone size: few
D gene: TRBD1
J gene: TRBJ2-7
CDR3 protein: CAWSVGTGQDEQYF
CDR3 DNA: TGTGCCTGGAGTGTGGGGACAGGGCAGGACGAGCAGTACTTC

V gene: TRBV10-3
clone size: NA
D gene: NA
J gene: TRBJ1-2
CDR3 protein: CAISRTEANYGYTF
CDR3 DNA: TGTGCCATCAGCCGGACAGAAGCTAACTATGGCTACACCTTC